The 30 T cell receptor beta chains below were found in one sample sequenced in a study of cytomegalovirus exposure and HLA in healthy donors. With 60 Vbeta and 13 Jbeta primers, the PCR was carried out. Profiled with immunoSEQ multiplex PCR; TCRdb holds only in-frame clones, not every one. The sample holds around 130,000 clones, around 76% seen once. Sample: PBMCs. These receptors originate from a woman between 50 and 59 years old in good health and CMV-seronegative.

In the case of this clone: The germline gene is not matched at one end of the junction; a read error may be the cause. The chain carries TRBV5-4 and TRBJ1-5, with D maybe TRBD1 (5 bases). CDR3 size: 14 residues. Germline assignment: CDR1 SGHNT and CDR2 YYREEE (reference sequence). The CDR3 sequence: CASSFAGGGQPRHF. The DNA for the CDR3 is TGTGCCAGCAGCTTCGCTGGGGGAGGTCAGCCCCGGCATTTT.

This clone was seen only a few times. The rearrangement uses TRBV19 and TRBJ1-1; no definite D call. Germline V gene data show CDR1 as LNHDA and CDR2 as SQIVND (reference sequence). This CDR3 has 14 residues. Trimming shortened V by 2 bases and J by 7 bases, and 14 bases separated the two germline ends. The CDR3 DNA is TGTGCCAGTAGTATACTCGGGGAGACCAATGAAGCTTTCTTT. Translation gives CASSILGETNEAFF.

This chain joins TRBV28 and TRBJ1-4; 7 bases fit TRBD1. Unmatched junction bases numbered 8, after V lost 6 bases and J lost 4 bases. CDR1 is MDHEN, CDR2 SYDVKM, per germline. The CDR3 loop spans 15 amino acids. The CDR3 protein is CASRPQGDFNEKLFF. The CDR3 nucleotides read TGTGCCAGCAGACCTCAGGGGGATTTTAATGAAAAACTGTTTTTT.

This clone has just a few counts. The V and J genes are TRBV9 and TRBJ1-2, with D perhaps matching TRBD1 (5 bases). The V end lost 4 bases, the J end lost 7 bases, and 20 bases lay between the germline ends. Per the germline V gene, CDR1 is SGDLS and CDR2 is YYNGEE. The CDR3 totals 15 residues. The CDR3 loop is CASSPYQGPTSGYTF. CDR3 nucleotide sequence: TGTGCCAGCAGCCCCTACCAGGGTCCTACCAGTGGCTACACCTTC.

The chain couples TRBV11-3 to TRBJ2-3; 8 positions match TRBD1. V shed 0 bases and J 5 bases; nucleotides not matched to a gene: 4. Germline V lookup: CDR1 SGHNT, CDR2 YENEEA. The CDR3 runs to 15 residues. The chain's CDR3 is CASSLEGQGRDTQYF. In DNA, the CDR3 is TGTGCCAGCAGCTTAGAAGGACAGGGTAGAGATACGCAGTATTTT.

This chain connects TRBV19 to TRBJ2-1, with 8 bases aligning to TRBD2. This CDR3 contains 17 residues. CDR1 and CDR2 (germline): LNHDA, SQIVND (reference sequence). Trimming cost V 2 bases and J 0 bases; bases outside gene matches: 6. The CDR3 here is CASSIFGRGSSYNEQFF. CDR3 in DNA: TGTGCCAGTAGTATATTCGGGAGGGGGAGCTCCTACAATGAGCAGTTCTTC.

This chain uses TRBV7-9 with TRBJ2-5; 9 nucleotides align to TRBD2. Germline loops: CDR1 SEHNR, CDR2 FQNEAQ (reference sequence). The V segment lost 3 bases and the J segment 5 bases; nucleotides outside the gene matches: 4. CDR3 size: 14 residues. The CDR3 is CASSLGLAGETQYF. CDR3 coding DNA: TGTGCCAGCAGCTTGGGACTAGCTGGGGAGACCCAGTACTTC.

The chain employs TRBV10-3 and TRBJ1-3, with TRBD1 matching over 9 bases. Per germline, CDR1 ENHRY and CDR2 SYGVKD. Trimming cost V 4 bases and J 4 bases; bases outside gene matches: 8. This CDR3 has 16 amino acids. The CDR3 sequence is CAISVGDRAAGNTIYF. In nucleotides, the CDR3 is TGTGCCATCAGTGTGGGGGACAGGGCGGCAGGAAACACCATATATTTT.

V is TRBV7-9 and J is TRBJ1-2, with D tentatively TRBD1 (5 bases). The CDR3 sequence is 14 residues long. Trimming shortened V by 3 bases and J by 1 base, and 9 bases separated the two germline ends. CDR1 is SEHNR, CDR2 FQNEAQ, per germline (reference sequence). CDR3 protein: CASSFGGGNYGYTF. The CDR3 coding sequence is TGTGCCAGCAGCTTCGGCGGGGGTAACTATGGCTACACCTTC.

The chain employs TRBV6-5 and TRBJ2-5; TRBD2 agrees at 9 bases. The CDR3 runs to 15 residues. V trimming: 5 bases; J trimming: 2 bases; junction bases outside the gene matches: 6. Germline CDR1 is MNHEY and CDR2 is SVGAGI. The CDR3 DNA sequence: TGTGCCAGCAGTCGTCCGGGACTAGCACAAGAGACCCAGTACTTC. Protein product: CASSRPGLAQETQYF.

For the CDR3, the DNA is TGTGCCAGCAGCTTAGCGGGGGAGGTGCGGAATGAGCAGTTCTTC. It translates to CASSLAGEVRNEQFF. The rearrangement uses TRBV11-3 and TRBJ2-1; TRBD2 might be the D (6 bases). V was shortened by 1 base and J by 7 bases, with 14 bases between the two germline ends. Germline values: CDR1 SGHNT, CDR2 YENEEA. This CDR3 spans 15 amino acids.

J is TRBJ1-1 and V is TRBV19; 7 positions agree with TRBD1. Germline CDR1 LNHDA, CDR2 SQIVND (reference sequence). The CDR3 runs 12 residues. The V and J ends lost 7 bases and 5 bases, in that order; junction bases with no gene match: 4. This CDR3 reads CASIQGKTEAFF. DNA of the CDR3: TGTGCCAGTATACAGGGGAAGACTGAAGCTTTCTTT.

This chain links TRBV9 with TRBJ1-1, with D maybe TRBD1 (5 bases). The CDR3 sequence is 15 residues long. Looked up from germline, CDR1 is SGDLS and CDR2 is YYNGEE. Trimming pared 3 bases from V and 2 bases from J, leaving 14 bases between. Written as DNA, the CDR3 is TGTGCCAGCAGCGAGCTGGGGGGGGGAAACACTGAAGCTTTCTTT. Protein: CASSELGGGNTEAFF.

The CDR3: CASSLGSGSNQPQHF. The CDR3 DNA reads as TGTGCCAGCAGCTTAGGTTCCGGGTCAAATCAGCCCCAGCATTTT. The chain is built from TRBV7-9 and TRBJ1-5; D is uncertain. V was cut by 1 base and J by 4 bases, with 11 bases left in between. This CDR3 comprises 15 residues. Germline assignment: CDR1 SEHNR and CDR2 FQNEAQ (reference sequence).

The rearrangement joins TRBV10-1 to TRBJ2-7; TRBD1 matches at 8 bases. Per the germline V gene, CDR1 is WNHNN and CDR2 is SYGVQD (reference sequence). Trimming at V came to 2 bases and at J to 4 bases, leaving 4 bases not matched to a gene. The CDR3 runs to 14 residues. The CDR3 sequence: CASSEGQGWYEQYV. The CDR3 coding sequence is TGCGCCAGCAGTGAGGGACAGGGATGGTACGAGCAGTACGTC.

A single count supports this clone. This chain joins TRBV5-1 and TRBJ1-2; 7 bases align to TRBD1. Trimming cost V 4 bases and J 3 bases; bases outside gene matches: 9. The germline CDR1 and CDR2 sequences are SGHRS and YFSETQ. CDR3 size: 15 residues. The CDR3 is CASSIRGQHDYGYTF. The CDR3 DNA is TGCGCCAGCAGCATAAGGGGGCAACATGACTATGGCTACACCTTC.

V and J are TRBV27 and TRBJ2-3; 8 nucleotides line up with TRBD2. In germline, CDR1 is MNHEY, CDR2 SMNVEV (reference sequence). V lost 4 bases and J lost 0; bases outside the gene matches: 15. The CDR3 runs to 19 residues. This CDR3 reads CASSYSVGRALSSTDTQYF. DNA for the CDR3: TGTGCCAGCAGTTATTCGGTCGGGAGGGCCCTCTCTAGCACAGATACGCAGTATTTT.

The CDR3: CASSNRGFEAFF. The CDR3 nucleotides are TGTGCCAGCAGCAACCGAGGGTTTGAAGCTTTCTTT. The chain recombines TRBV21-1 with TRBJ1-1. TRBV21-1 is given as a pseudogene. This CDR3 has 12 amino acids.

The rearrangement uses TRBV6-5 and TRBJ2-1, with TRBD1 matching 10 bases. J gave up 8 bases and V 3 bases, and 7 bases lay outside the gene matches. The CDR3 loop spans 15 amino acids. The germline gives CDR1 MNHEY, CDR2 SVGAGI. As DNA, the CDR3 is TGTGCCAGCAGTTATTGGGGACAGGGGCTCGATGAGCAGTTCTTC. Its protein product is CASSYWGQGLDEQFF.

The gene calls are TRBV6-5 and TRBJ2-1; D may be TRBD2 (6 bases). The CDR3 is 15 residues long. The germline gives CDR1 MNHEY, CDR2 SVGAGI. Trimming cost V 5 bases and J 2 bases, with 13 bases left between them. The CDR3 sequence: CASSRGVRTYNEQFF. In nucleotides, the CDR3 is TGTGCCAGCAGTCGCGGGGTTCGGACCTACAATGAGCAGTTCTTC.

This clone was seen once. This chain links TRBV5-1 with TRBJ2-2, with 7 bases fitting TRBD1. The germline CDR1 and CDR2 sequences are SGHRS and YFSETQ. Trimming at V came to 8 bases and at J to 0 bases, leaving 4 bases not matched to a gene. The CDR3 loop spans 14 amino acids. The CDR3 here is CASAGTANTGELFF. Here the CDR3 DNA reads TGCGCCAGTGCCGGGACAGCGAACACCGGGGAGCTGTTTTTT.

J is TRBJ1-2 and V is TRBV5-4; TRBD1 agrees at 12 bases. CDR3 length equals 17 residues. CDR1 SGHNT and CDR2 YYREEE come from the germline V gene (reference sequence). With V trimmed by 0 bases and J by 4 bases, 7 bases remained unmatched. CDR3 residues: CASSLGGDRGRFYGYTF. The CDR3 DNA is TGTGCCAGCAGCTTGGGTGGGGACAGGGGGCGCTTCTATGGCTACACCTTC.

The chain links TRBV11-3 to TRBJ1-1, with D tentatively TRBD1 (5 bases). This CDR3 has 15 residues. V was shortened by 3 bases and J by 1 base, with 12 bases between the two germline ends. Per germline, CDR1 SGHNT and CDR2 YENEEA. CDR3 in DNA: TGTGCCAGCAGCTTTCTAGGGGAGGGGAACACTGAAGCTTTCTTT. Protein: CASSFLGEGNTEAFF.

The V gene is TRBV30, the J gene TRBJ1-1; D is unresolved. Trimming took 1 base from V and 5 from J, leaving 11 bases between them. This CDR3 contains 13 residues. CDR1 and CDR2 from the germline V gene are GTSNPN and SVGIG (reference sequence). The CDR3 bases are TGTGCCTGGAGTGCGGCCCGGGAGACTGAAGCTTTCTTT. Translated, it gives CAWSAARETEAFF.

The rearrangement uses TRBV29-1 and TRBJ1-6; TRBD1 matches 10 bases. The CDR3 covers 14 residues. Germline V gene sequence: CDR1 SQVTM, CDR2 ANQGSEA. V lost 6 bases to trimming and J lost 8 bases; unmatched junction nucleotides: 7. Here the CDR3 DNA reads TGCAGCGTCTCTACCGGGACAGGGGATTCACCCCTCCACTTT. Protein sequence: CSVSTGTGDSPLHF.

V usage is TRBV19 and J usage is TRBJ2-7; 10 bases fit TRBD2. The length of the CDR3 is 14 residues. V was clipped by 5 bases and J by 2 bases; unmatched bases: 3. CDR1 is LNHDA, CDR2 SQIVND, per germline (reference sequence). CDR3 amino acids: CASSPGLAPYEQYF. In DNA form, the CDR3 reads TGTGCCAGTAGTCCGGGACTAGCGCCCTACGAGCAGTACTTC.

This clone was found a few times. A read error may account for a junction end that differs from germline. This chain uses TRBV6-4 with TRBJ1-2; 10 positions match TRBD1. Germline loops: CDR1 MRHNA, CDR2 SNTAGT. This CDR3 is 16 amino acids long. CDR3 sequence reads: CASSDSGDRGFRGYPF. CDR3 nucleotide sequence: TGTGCCAGCAGTGACTCTGGGGACAGGGGATTTAGGGGCTACCCCTTC.

V usage is TRBV15 and J usage is TRBJ1-5, with 7 bases matching TRBD1. Germline CDR1 reads LNHNV; CDR2 reads YYDKDF (reference sequence). J was trimmed by 6 bases and V by 0 bases; bases with no gene match: 14. The CDR3 has 18 amino acids. This CDR3 reads CATSRDLWQGGFSQPQHF. The CDR3 DNA sequence: TGTGCCACCAGCAGAGATTTGTGGCAGGGGGGTTTCAGTCAGCCCCAGCATTTT. Based on the CDR3 plus reference TRBV15 and TRBJ1-5, the full variable domain is DAMVIQNPRYQVTQFGKPVTLSCSQTLNHNVMYWYQQKSSQAPKLLFHYYDKDFNNEADTPDNFQSRRPNTSFCFLDIRSPGLGDTAMYLCATSRDLWQGGFSQPQHFGDGTRLSIL.

The J gene is TRBJ2-7, the V gene TRBV5-1, with 7 bases matching TRBD1. The CDR3 is made up of 14 amino acids. Germline lookup yields CDR1 SGHRS and CDR2 YFSETQ. V lost 4 bases to trimming and J lost 2 bases; unmatched junction nucleotides: 6. CDR3 DNA: TGCGCCAGCAGCAGGGACAGATTAACCTACGAGCAGTACTTC. It yields the protein CASSRDRLTYEQYF.

This rearrangement joins TRBV6-5 to TRBJ2-5, with TRBD2 matching over 13 bases. CDR3 size: 15 residues. Germline V gene sequence: CDR1 MNHEY, CDR2 SVGAGI. After removal of 5 bases from V and 7 bases from J, the junction contained 7 bases not matched to a gene. This CDR3 is CASSGGLAGSRTQYF. CDR3 bases: TGTGCCAGCAGTGGGGGACTAGCGGGATCGCGGACCCAGTACTTC.